Listed here are 18 T cell receptor beta chains from one sample, sequenced in a study of blood T cell repertoires in COVID-19. Sequencing was performed with immunoSEQ multiplex PCR; in TCRdb, only in-frame clones are kept and a portion is missing. The table has fewer than 250,000 clones, 83% seen once; the top ten hold approximately 5%. The material sequenced was PBMCs or T cells enriched from blood (not recorded which). The receptors originated from a woman in her forties or fifties who had been exposed to COVID-19.

The J gene is TRBJ1-1, the V gene TRBV7-3; D possibly corresponds to TRBD1 (5 bases). The V gene lost 1 base and the J gene lost 0 bases, with 9 bases spanning the gap. The CDR3 runs 15 residues. Germline V gene data show CDR1 as SGHTA and CDR2 as FQGTGA. The CDR3 DNA sequence: TGTGCCAGCAGCTTAAACCAGGGAATGAACACTGAAGCTTTCTTT. Translating it yields CASSLNQGMNTEAFF. Complete variable domain (other parts from reference TRBV7-3 and TRBJ1-1): GAGVSQTPSNKVTEKGKYVELRCDPISGHTALYWYRQSLGQGPEFLIYFQGTGAADDSGLPNDRFFAVRPEGSVSTLKIQRTERGDSAVYLCASSLNQGMNTEAFFGQGTRLTVV.

Only one count was recorded for this clone. CDR3: CASSLGQFGEQYF. The CDR3 DNA sequence: TGTGCCAGCAGCCTCGGACAGTTCGGTGAGCAGTACTTC. The chain carries TRBV5-4 and TRBJ2-7; TRBD1 is a possible D gene (6 bases). The length of the CDR3 is 13 residues. Germline V gene lookup returns CDR1 SGHNT and CDR2 YYREEE (reference sequence). The V and J ends lost 4 bases and 7 bases respectively, with 15 bases between them.

The chain joins TRBV10-2 to TRBJ1-5, with TRBD1 matching 7 bases. Germline V gene data show CDR1 as WSHSY and CDR2 as SAAADI. The CDR3 covers 13 residues. The ends lost 3 bases at V and 5 bases at J; junction bases unmatched: 1. CDR3 region: CASSEDRDQPQHF. CDR3 in DNA: TGCGCCAGCAGTGAAGACAGGGATCAGCCCCAGCATTTT.

This clone was recorded a few times. The chain has TRBV11-2 and TRBJ2-7; perhaps TRBD1 as D (6 bases). Trimming took off 0 bases at V and 3 bases at J, with 12 bases between the two ends. CDR3 length: 15 residues. Germline V CDR1 and CDR2: SGHAT, FQNNGV. CDR3 DNA sequence: TGTGCCAGCAGCTTAGAGGCAGGGGAAGGCTACGAGCAGTACTTC. It codes for CASSLEAGEGYEQYF.

This chain joins TRBV5-1 and TRBJ1-2; 10 bases align to TRBD1. Germline V gene lookup returns CDR1 SGHRS and CDR2 YFSETQ. J gave up 6 bases and V 4 bases, and 9 bases lay outside the gene matches. The CDR3 spans 15 residues. The CDR3 nucleotides read TGCGCCAGCAGCGCTCCGTCCGGGACAGGGGATGGCTACACCTTC. It yields the protein CASSAPSGTGDGYTF.

The CDR3 region is CASSTDRGGVFFF. As DNA, the CDR3 is TGTGCCAGCAGTACTGACCGGGGGGGCGTTTTTTTCTTC. The V and J genes are TRBV12-3 or TRBV12-4 and TRBJ2-1; 8 nucleotides agree with TRBD2. After removal of 5 bases from V and 16 bases from J, the junction contained 13 bases not matched to a gene. The CDR3 has 13 amino acids.

The chain has TRBV19 and TRBJ1-5; 8 bases agree with TRBD1. CDR1 and CDR2 from the germline V gene are LNHDA and SQIVND (reference sequence). There are 20 residues in the CDR3. The ends lost 4 bases at V and 1 base at J; junction bases unmatched: 18. CDR3 loop: CASSTGRGPNRGGSNQPQHF. CDR3 DNA sequence: TGTGCCAGTAGTACGGGCAGGGGCCCTAACAGGGGGGGGAGCAATCAGCCCCAGCATTTT.

The CDR3 reads CASSALSGKSGETQYF. In DNA form, the CDR3 reads TGTGCCAGCAGTGCCCTGTCCGGGAAAAGTGGAGAGACCCAGTACTTC. The gene calls are TRBV6-4 and TRBJ2-5, with D possibly being TRBD2 (5 bases). Germline CDR1 and CDR2: MRHNA and SNTAGT. The CDR3 spans 16 residues. Deletions cut 4 bases from V and 4 bases from J, with 19 bases between.

V usage is TRBV9 and J usage is TRBJ1-3; D uncertain. The CDR3 runs 16 residues. The V end was cut by 0 bases, the J end by 0 bases, with 10 bases between. CDR1 is SGDLS and CDR2 is YYNGEE in the germline V gene. CDR3 protein: CASSVDAAASGNTIYF. In DNA form, the CDR3 reads TGTGCCAGCAGCGTAGACGCGGCAGCCTCTGGAAACACCATATATTTT.

This CDR3 is CASSSTSLATQYF. CDR3 bases: TGTGCCAGCAGTTCGACTAGCTTAGCGACCCAGTACTTC. The chain has TRBV2 and TRBJ2-5; TRBD2 matches 7 bases. Germline CDR1 is SNHLY and CDR2 is FYNNEI. The junction had 7 bases not matched to a gene; V was cut back by 5 bases and J by 7 bases. The CDR3 contains 13 residues.

This chain uses TRBV7-7 with TRBJ2-5, with 7 bases aligning to TRBD1. This CDR3 is built from 15 residues. Germline V gene sequence: CDR1 SSHAT, CDR2 FNYEAQ (reference sequence). J gave up 4 bases and V 2 bases, and 7 bases lay outside the gene matches. The CDR3 bases are TGTGCCAGCAGCTTATTAGGGCGACAGGGAGAGACCCAGTACTTC. Translation gives CASSLLGRQGETQYF. The full variable domain, completed using reference TRBV7-7 and TRBJ2-5, is GAGVSQSPRYKVTKRGQDVTLRCDPISSHATLYWYQQALGQGPEFLTYFNYEAQPDKSGLPSDRFSAERPEGSISTLTIQRTEQRDSAMYRCASSLLGRQGETQYFGPGTRLLVL.

This chain links TRBV29-1 with TRBJ1-6, with 8 bases fitting TRBD1. Germline loops: CDR1 SQVTM, CDR2 ANQGSEA. CDR3 size: 14 residues. Trimming removed 6 bases from V and 8 bases from J; junction bases left unmatched: 9. The CDR3 DNA reads as TGCAGCGTCACGACAGGGGACCGAGATTCACCCCTCCACTTT. Translated: CSVTTGDRDSPLHF.

The V and J genes are TRBV24-1 and TRBJ2-7; 7 positions match TRBD1. Germline trimming cut 3 bases from V and 3 bases from J; bases unmatched to any gene: 13. The CDR3 spans 17 residues. The V gene's germline CDR1 is KGHDR and CDR2 SFDVKD. CDR3 protein: CATSDRATGAPHYEQYF. DNA for the CDR3: TGTGCCACCAGTGATCGGGCAACAGGGGCGCCTCACTACGAGCAGTACTTC.

The chain has TRBV7-9 and TRBJ1-2; 7 nucleotides line up with TRBD1. Trimming removed 5 bases from V and 5 bases from J; junction bases left unmatched: 17. Germline V CDR1 and CDR2: SEHNR, FQNEAQ (reference sequence). This CDR3 has 17 residues. CDR3 coding DNA: TGTGCCAGCAGCCCCCTTCCTTCAGACAGGGCGTTATATGGCTACACCTTC. It specifies CASSPLPSDRALYGYTF.

CDR3 DNA sequence: TGTGCCAGTAGTCCGCGCTCAACAGGGGACACTGAAGCTTTCTTT. Amino acid sequence: CASSPRSTGDTEAFF. V gene TRBV19 combines with J gene TRBJ1-1, with 7 bases that match TRBD1. This CDR3 comprises 15 residues. Germline loops: CDR1 LNHDA, CDR2 SQIVND (reference sequence). V dropped 5 bases and J dropped 3; count of bases not matched to a gene: 9. Based on the CDR3 plus reference TRBV19 and TRBJ1-1, the full variable domain is DGGITQSPKYLFRKEGQNVTLSCEQNLNHDAMYWYRQDPGQGLRLIYYSQIVNDFQKGDIAEGYSVSREKKESFPLTVTSAQKNPTAFYLCASSPRSTGDTEAFFGQGTRLTVV.

This sequence joins TRBV3-1 (or the pseudogene TRBV3-2) and TRBJ1-3; 7 bases fit TRBD1. There are 15 residues in the CDR3. Germline V gene data show CDR1 as LGHDT and CDR2 as YNNKEL (reference sequence). V gave up 4 bases and J gave up 4 bases; unmatched junction bases: 7. CDR3: CASSPDRAAGNTIYF. The CDR3 bases are TGTGCCAGCAGCCCCGACAGGGCAGCAGGAAACACCATATATTTT.

This chain links TRBV3-1 (or the pseudogene TRBV3-2) with TRBJ2-5, with D uncertain. The CDR3 has 13 residues. Germline CDR1 reads LGHDT; CDR2 reads YNNKEL (reference sequence). Trimming shortened V by 6 bases and J by 3 bases, and 11 bases separated the two germline ends. CDR3 in DNA: TGTGCCAGCAGACAAACGTCAGAAGAGACCCAGTACTTC. The encoded protein is CASRQTSEETQYF.

The chain carries TRBV7-8 and TRBJ1-4, with 9 bases fitting TRBD1. Unmatched junction bases numbered 4, after V lost 6 bases and J lost 5 bases. The CDR3 length is 14 residues. Germline CDR1 reads SGHVS; CDR2 reads FQNEAQ. The CDR3 loop reads CASSYRGRNEKLFF. The CDR3 nucleotides read TGTGCCAGCAGTTACAGGGGGCGAAATGAAAAACTGTTTTTT. Full variable domain (outside the CDR3, taken from reference TRBV7-8 and TRBJ1-4): GAGVSQSPRYKVAKRGQDVALRCDPISGHVSLFWYQQALGQGPEFLTYFQNEAQLDKSGLPSDRFFAERPEGSVSTLKIQRTQQEDSAVYLCASSYRGRNEKLFFGSGTQLSVL.